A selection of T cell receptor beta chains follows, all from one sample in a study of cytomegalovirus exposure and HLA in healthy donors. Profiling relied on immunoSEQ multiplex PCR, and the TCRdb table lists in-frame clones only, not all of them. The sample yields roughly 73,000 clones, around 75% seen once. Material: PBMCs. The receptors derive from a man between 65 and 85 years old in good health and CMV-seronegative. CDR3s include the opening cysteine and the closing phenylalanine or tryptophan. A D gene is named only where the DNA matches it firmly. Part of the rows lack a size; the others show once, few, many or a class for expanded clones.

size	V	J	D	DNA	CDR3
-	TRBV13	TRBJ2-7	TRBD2	TGTGCCAGCAGCCCCCGGGGGGGTTTCTACGAGCAGTACTTC	CASSPRGGFYEQYF
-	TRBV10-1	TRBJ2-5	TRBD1	TGCGCCAGCAGTGAGATCCAGGGGGCTCAAGAGACCCAGTACTTC	CASSEIQGAQETQYF
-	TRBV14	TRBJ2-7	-	TGTGCCAGCAGCCAATACTACGAGCAGTACTTC	CASSQYYEQYF
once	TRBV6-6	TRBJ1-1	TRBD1	TGTGCCAGCAGTTACTGGACAGGGGTGGAGACTGAAGCTTTCTTT	CASSYWTGVETEAFF
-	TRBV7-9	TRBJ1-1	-	TGTTCCAGCAGCTTCGGGAACACTGAAGCTTTCTTT	CSSSFGNTEAFF
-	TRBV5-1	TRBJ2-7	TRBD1	TGCGCCAGCAGCTTGGGCCCGACAGGGCAATCCTACGAGCAGTACTTC	CASSLGPTGQSYEQYF
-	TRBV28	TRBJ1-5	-	TGTGCCAGCAGCCCGGGCGGGGAGGGATATCAGCCCCAGCATTTT	CASSPGGEGYQPQHF
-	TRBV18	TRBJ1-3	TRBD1	TGTGCCAGCTCACCCTGGGACAGCGGAGATTACTCTGGAAACACCATATATTTT	CASSPWDSGDYSGNTIYF
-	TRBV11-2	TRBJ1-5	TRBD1	TGTGCCAGCAGCCGGGACAGGGTAGGTCAGCCCCAGCATTTT	CASSRDRVGQPQHF
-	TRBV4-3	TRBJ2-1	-	TGCGCCAGCAGCCAATCCTTTTCCGGTGAGCAGTTCTTC	CASSQSFSGEQFF
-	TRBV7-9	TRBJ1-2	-	TGTGCCAGCAGTCAACAGCGGGATGGCCCCTATGGCTACACCTTC	CASSQQRDGPYGYTF
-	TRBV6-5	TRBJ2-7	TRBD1	TGTGCCAGCAGTTACCTGACAGGGCCCTACGAGCAGTACTTC	CASSYLTGPYEQYF
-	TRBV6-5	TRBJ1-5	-	TGTGCCAGCAGTTACTTTGGGAGGTATAGCAATCAGCCCCAGCATTTT	CASSYFGRYSNQPQHF
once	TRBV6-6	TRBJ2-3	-	TGTGCCAGCAGTCCCAGGCGCACAGATACGCAGTATTTT	CASSPRRTDTQYF
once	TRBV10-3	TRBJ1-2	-	TGTGCCATCAGTGATGGTGGGGCTTGGGGCTACACCTTC	CAISDGGAWGYTF
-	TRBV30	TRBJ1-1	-	TGTGCCTGGAGTGTAACCGGCACTGAAGCTTTCTTT	CAWSVTGTEAFF
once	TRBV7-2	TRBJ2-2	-	TGTGCCAGCAGCTTACAGGGATCCGGCAACGCCGGGGAGCTGTTTTTT	CASSLQGSGNAGELFF
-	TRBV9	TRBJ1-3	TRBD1	TGTGCCAGCAGCGTGGGACAGGAGACTGGAAACACCATATATTTT	CASSVGQETGNTIYF
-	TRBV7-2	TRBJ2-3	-	TGTGCCAGCAGCTTAGATCAGGGTAATACGCAGTATTTT	CASSLDQGNTQYF
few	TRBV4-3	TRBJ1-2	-	TGCGCCAGCAGCCCAAGGACAGACGGGCATCTCTATGGCTACACCTTC	CASSPRTDGHLYGYTF
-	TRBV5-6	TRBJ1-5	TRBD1	TGTGCCAGCAGCTTTGGGACAGGGGCCACTCAGCCCCAGCATTTT	CASSFGTGATQPQHF
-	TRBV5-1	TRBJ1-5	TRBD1	TGCGCCAGCAGCTCGGGGACAGGGGGCGCCGATCAGCCCCAGCATTTT	CASSSGTGGADQPQHF
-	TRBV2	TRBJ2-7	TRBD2	TGTGCCAGCATCCCACGAGGACTAGCGGGCGACGAGCAGTACTTC	CASIPRGLAGDEQYF
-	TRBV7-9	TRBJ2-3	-	TGTGCCAGCAGCCCGGGGGGGACAGGCACAGATACGCAGTATTTT	CASSPGGTGTDTQYF
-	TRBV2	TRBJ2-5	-	TGTGCCAGCAGTGGAGGGGGCGGGGAAGAGACCCAGTACTTC	CASSGGGGEETQYF
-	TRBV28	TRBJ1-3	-	TGTGCCAGCAGTTATCGACAATCTGGAAACACCATATATTTT	CASSYRQSGNTIYF
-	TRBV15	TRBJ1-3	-	TGTGCCACCAGCGGGGGCCTCTCGGGAAACACCATATATTTT	CATSGGLSGNTIYF
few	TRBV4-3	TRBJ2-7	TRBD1	TGCGCCAGCAGCCAAGCTTGGACAGGTTCCTACGAGCAGTACTTC	CASSQAWTGSYEQYF
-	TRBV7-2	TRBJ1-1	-	TGTGCCAGCAGCCCCCACGAGGGCACTGAAGCTTTCTTT	CASSPHEGTEAFF
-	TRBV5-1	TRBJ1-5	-	TGCGCCAGCAGCTTAGGGGTAGATCAGCCCCAGCATTTT	CASSLGVDQPQHF
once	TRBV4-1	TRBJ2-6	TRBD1	TGCGCCAGCAGCCAAGGACAGGGGGGCTCTGGGGCCAACGTCCTGACTTTC	CASSQGQGGSGANVLTF
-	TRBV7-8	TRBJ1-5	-	TGTGCCAGCAGCTTCGGCTATCAGGGCAATCAGCCCCAGCATTTT	CASSFGYQGNQPQHF
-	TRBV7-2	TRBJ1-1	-	TGTGCCAGCAGCTTATCCCAGGCAGGGTACACTGAAGCTTTCTTT	CASSLSQAGYTEAFF
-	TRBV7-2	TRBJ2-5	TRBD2	TGTGCCAGCAGCTTAGTTTCGGCGGGGGGGGGAGGGCGAGAGACCCAGTACTTC	CASSLVSAGGGGRETQYF
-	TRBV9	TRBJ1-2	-	TGTGCCAGCAGCGTCACCGGGTCCGGGGACTATGGCTACACCTTC	CASSVTGSGDYGYTF
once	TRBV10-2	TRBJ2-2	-	TGCGCCAGCAGTGAGTCGACAGCCGGGGAGCTGTTTTTT	CASSESTAGELFF
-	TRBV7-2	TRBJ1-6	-	TGTGCCAGCAGCTTAGTGACGGGGAATTCACCCCTCCACTTT	CASSLVTGNSPLHF